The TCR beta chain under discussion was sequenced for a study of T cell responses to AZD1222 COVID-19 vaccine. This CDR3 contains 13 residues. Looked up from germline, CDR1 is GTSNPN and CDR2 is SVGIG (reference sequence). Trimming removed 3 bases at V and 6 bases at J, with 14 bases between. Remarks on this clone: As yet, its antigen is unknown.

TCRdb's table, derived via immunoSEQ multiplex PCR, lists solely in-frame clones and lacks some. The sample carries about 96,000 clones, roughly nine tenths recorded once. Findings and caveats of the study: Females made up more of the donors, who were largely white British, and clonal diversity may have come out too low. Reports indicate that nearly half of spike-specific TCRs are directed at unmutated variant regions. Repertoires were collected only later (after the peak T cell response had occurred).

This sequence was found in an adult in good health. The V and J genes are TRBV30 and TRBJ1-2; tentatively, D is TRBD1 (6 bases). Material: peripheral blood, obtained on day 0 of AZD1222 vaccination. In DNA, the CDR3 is TGTGCCTGGAGGGAGACAGGAGAGAATGGCTACACCTTC. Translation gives CAWRETGENGYTF.